The 24 T cell receptor beta chains below come from one sample, sequenced in a study of T cells in Graves' hyperthyroidism and ophthalmopathy. It was RNA transcripts that yielded the amplified TCR beta CDR3 regions. HTBI primers were employed in a first-round RT-PCR of the TCR CDR3. MiXCR was run by TCRdb on the multiplex PCR reads, yielding one entry per CDR3 protein. This table holds roughly 500,000 distinct CDR3 sequences, about 14% found once. The material sequenced was blood. All receptors come from a woman under 40 with Graves' hyperthyroidism that later progressed to Graves' ophthalmopathy.

This clonotype was detected ten times or more. The CDR3 nucleotides read TGTGCCAGCAGGGAGGGGGATGGCTACACCTTC. Translated: CASREGDGYTF. This chain links TRBV7-2 with TRBJ1-2, with a weak D call TRBD1 (6 bases). Looked up from germline, CDR1 is SGHTA and CDR2 is FQGNSA. Deletions cut 6 bases from V and 6 bases from J, with 8 bases between. There are 11 residues in the CDR3.

The sample holds many counts of this clonotype. This sequence joins TRBV29-1 and TRBJ2-7; D gene ambiguous. CDR1 is SQVTM, CDR2 ANQGSEA, per germline. The V and J ends lost 4 bases and 2 bases respectively, with 12 bases between them. CDR3 length: 13 amino acids. This chain's CDR3 is CSVVVSVAYEQYF. The CDR3 region has the DNA TGCAGCGTTGTGGTCTCAGTAGCCTACGAGCAGTACTTC.

The table lists this clonotype with many counts. V usage is TRBV30 and J usage is TRBJ2-3, with a possible D match to TRBD1 (6 bases). CDR3 length: 17 residues. Looked up from germline, CDR1 is GTSNPN and CDR2 is SVGIG (reference sequence). The V gene lost 0 bases and the J gene lost 3 bases, with 19 bases spanning the gap. CDR3 in DNA: TGTGCCTGGAGTGTACTTCGGGGCAGGGGTGCAACAGATACGCAGTATTTT. Translated: CAWSVLRGRGATDTQYF.

This clonotype was observed a few times. The V and J genes are TRBV6-1 and TRBJ2-5; TRBD1 is a possible D gene (5 bases). CDR1 is MNHNS and CDR2 is SASEGT in the germline V gene. This CDR3 is built from 15 residues. Trimming took 5 bases from V and 0 from J, leaving 13 bases between them. The CDR3 nucleotides read TGTGCCAGCAGTTTAGGACAATTGTACCAAGAGACCCAGTACTTC. Translated, it gives CASSLGQLYQETQYF.

This clonotype has a count of ten or more. The chain carries TRBV6-1 and TRBJ1-1, with a possible D match to TRBD1 (6 bases). The CDR3 covers 16 residues. Germline CDR1 reads MNHNS; CDR2 reads SASEGT. The ends were cut back, 6 bases at V and 0 bases at J, with 17 bases in the middle. The CDR3 spells CASRPHRDLMNTEAFF. CDR3 nucleotides: TGTGCCAGCAGACCCCACAGGGACCTAATGAACACTGAAGCTTTCTTT.

This clonotype showed up many times. The V call is TRBV12-5, the J call TRBJ1-1, with D unclear. V lost 2 bases and J lost 6, with 10 bases in between. This CDR3 region has 13 residues. CDR1 is LGHNT, CDR2 FRNRAP, per germline. The CDR3, as DNA: TGTGCTAGTGGTTTGTACGGGCCACCTGAAGCTTTCTTT. Protein: CASGLYGPPEAFF.

This clonotype was seen ten or more times. The gene calls are TRBV20-1 and TRBJ2-7; the match to TRBD2 covers 14 bases. The CDR3 covers 14 residues. J was trimmed by 2 bases and V by 5 bases; bases with no gene match: 2. CDR1 is DFQATT, CDR2 SNEGSKA, per germline (reference sequence). CDR3 amino acids: CSAGTSGGPYEQYF. The CDR3 DNA reads as TGCAGTGCTGGGACTAGCGGGGGCCCCTACGAGCAGTACTTC.

This clonotype was seen a handful of times. This rearrangement joins TRBV14 to TRBJ1-4; a weak D match, TRBD1 (6 bases). The CDR3 has 16 residues. Germline-derived CDR1 and CDR2 are SGHDN and FVKESK. The V end lost 0 bases, the J end lost 8 bases, and 16 bases lay between the germline ends. In DNA, the CDR3 is TGTGCCAGCAGCCAAGAGTTAGGGGGGCTGGGAGAAAAACTGTTTTTT. Translated, it gives CASSQELGGLGEKLFF.

This clonotype showed up many times. This chain connects TRBV11-1 to TRBJ2-7; 7 bases map to TRBD2. Germline V gene data show CDR1 as SGHAT and CDR2 as FQDESV (reference sequence). Trimming cost V 2 bases and J 2 bases; bases outside gene matches: 6. This CDR3 comprises 15 residues. CDR3 bases: TGTGCCAGCAGCTTATACGCGGGGGAGGCCTACGAGCAGTACTTC. It specifies CASSLYAGEAYEQYF.

This clonotype came up many times. The rearrangement joins TRBV10-3 to TRBJ2-3; D may be TRBD2 (6 bases). CDR3 size: 15 residues. With 6 bases removed from V and 2 bases from J, the gap between germline ends came to 15 bases. The germline V gene encodes CDR1 ENHRY and CDR2 SYGVKD. The CDR3, as DNA: TGTGCCATCAGACCCCCGGGACTTAACACAGATACGCAGTATTTT. This gives the protein CAIRPPGLNTDTQYF.

The chain joins TRBV11-3 to TRBJ1-2; 8 bases line up with TRBD1. The ends lost 0 bases at V and 2 bases at J; junction bases unmatched: 5. From germline, CDR1 is SGHNT and CDR2 YENEEA. The CDR3 is 16 amino acids. CDR3 DNA sequence: TGTGCCAGCAGCTTAGAGGGACGACAGGGGAACTATGGCTACACCTTC. Residues: CASSLEGRQGNYGYTF.

The table lists this clonotype with many counts. The rearrangement uses TRBV3-1 and TRBJ2-7; 9 nucleotides align to TRBD2. This CDR3 spans 15 amino acids. With V trimmed by 6 bases and J by 0 bases, 6 bases remained unmatched. Germline assignment: CDR1 LGHDT and CDR2 YNNKEL (reference sequence). This CDR3 is CASRGSGGSSYEQYF. The CDR3 DNA is TGTGCCAGCAGAGGTAGCGGGGGAAGCTCCTACGAGCAGTACTTC.

The gene calls are TRBV7-2 and TRBJ2-1; TRBD2 matches at 13 bases. V trimming: 5 bases; J trimming: 8 bases; junction bases outside the gene matches: 9. Germline lookup yields CDR1 SGHTA and CDR2 FQGNSA. The CDR3 consists of 16 residues. The CDR3 region is CASSERWTSGRDEQFF. In DNA, the CDR3 is TGTGCCAGCAGCGAGCGCTGGACTAGCGGGAGAGATGAGCAGTTCTTC.

Note on this clonotype: One end of the junction fails to match germline, which may point to a read error. The V call is TRBV5-1, the J call TRBJ1-2; the D gene is possibly TRBD1 (6 bases). The CDR3 is 15 amino acids. Looked up from germline, CDR1 is SGHRS and CDR2 is YFSETQ. This chain's CDR3 is CASSLDRETGYGFTF. The CDR3 nucleotides read TGCGCCAGCAGCTTGGACAGGGAAACGGGCTATGGCTTCACCTTC.

Comment on this clonotype: A much larger clone lies one base from this, so it may be a read error. The conserved phenylalanine or tryptophan normally closing the CDR3 is absent here, so this likely arose from a read error. V usage is TRBV10-3 and J usage is TRBJ2-1; TRBD2 might be the D (5 bases). The germline CDR1 and CDR2 sequences are ENHRY and SYGVKD. V gave up 11 bases and J gave up 5 bases, with 13 bases separating them. CDR3 length: 12 residues. CDR3 nucleotide sequence: TGTGCCGTCGGGGATCTACACAATGAGCAGTTCTCC. Translating it yields CAVGDLHNEQFS.

This clonotype was counted ten times or more. The chain links TRBV20-1 to TRBJ2-7; 10 positions match TRBD2. The trim removed 3 bases at V and 5 bases at J, leaving 7 bases unmatched. CDR1 and CDR2 from the germline V gene are DFQATT and SNEGSKA (reference sequence). The CDR3 is 14 residues long. The CDR3 reads CSARKAGGPHEQYF. As DNA, the CDR3 is TGCAGTGCTAGGAAAGCGGGAGGGCCCCACGAGCAGTACTTC.

This clonotype occurred many times. V usage is TRBV14 and J usage is TRBJ2-7, with a possible D match to TRBD2 (6 bases). This CDR3 is 13 amino acids long. CDR1 SGHDN and CDR2 FVKESK come from the germline V gene. Trimming shortened V by 4 bases and J by 6 bases, and 13 bases separated the two germline ends. CDR3 protein: CASSLLGGAEQYF. CDR3 sequence (DNA): TGTGCCAGCAGCCTCCTGGGGGGAGCCGAGCAGTACTTC.

About this clonotype: A single base separates this from a much larger clone, so it may be a read error. The rearrangement uses TRBV6-2 or TRBV6-3 and TRBJ2-1; 9 positions agree with TRBD1. CDR1 and CDR2 from the germline V gene are MNHEY and SVGEGT. The CDR3 sequence is 16 residues long. CDR3: CTSSYRGQGSYNEQFF. The CDR3 DNA sequence: TGTACCAGCAGTTACCGGGGACAGGGCTCCTACAATGAGCAGTTCTTC.

This clonotype was detected a few times. This sequence joins TRBV14 and TRBJ2-7; TRBD1 matches at 12 bases. Trimming took 3 bases from V and 2 from J; bases not matched to a gene: 2. Germline assignment: CDR1 SGHDN and CDR2 FVKESK. The CDR3 consists of 15 residues. The CDR3 here is CASSHRDRGPYEQYF. CDR3 in DNA: TGTGCCAGCAGCCACCGGGACAGGGGGCCCTACGAGCAGTACTTC.

This clonotype was picked up many times. This chain connects TRBV3-1 to TRBJ1-1; D gene uncertain. Looked up from germline, CDR1 is LGHDT and CDR2 is YNNKEL (reference sequence). This CDR3 has 16 amino acids. The germline V and J ends were trimmed by 0 bases and 5 bases, with 16 bases remaining between them. CDR3 DNA sequence: TGTGCCAGCAGCCAAGATTGGACGGGGATGGGGACTGAAGCTTTCTTT. Translation gives CASSQDWTGMGTEAFF.

The sample holds many counts of this clonotype. This chain connects TRBV12-3 or TRBV12-4 to TRBJ2-7; possible D gene TRBD2, 6 bases. The CDR3 length is 15 residues. Trimming removed 6 bases at V and 0 bases at J, with 15 bases between. This CDR3 is CASSYNQGLSYEQYF. CDR3 sequence (DNA): TGTGCCAGCAGCTATAACCAGGGACTCTCCTACGAGCAGTACTTC.

This clonotype was seen at least ten times. The V gene is TRBV18, the J gene TRBJ2-3; D is tentatively TRBD1 or TRBD2 (5 bases each). This CDR3 contains 16 residues. The V gene lost 3 bases and the J gene lost 6 bases, with 19 bases spanning the gap. The V gene's germline CDR1 is KGHSH and CDR2 LQKENI. The CDR3 here is CASSPYGTPMVDTQYF. The CDR3 coding sequence is TGTGCCAGCTCACCGTACGGGACCCCCATGGTGGATACGCAGTATTTT.

This clonotype was seen repeatedly, ten times or more. The chain links TRBV27 to TRBJ1-1; the D is unclear. With 4 bases removed from V and 3 bases from J, the gap between germline ends came to 12 bases. This CDR3 is 14 amino acids long. Germline values: CDR1 MNHEY, CDR2 SMNVEV (reference sequence). CDR3 region: CASSSGWSDTEAFF. CDR3 bases: TGTGCCAGCAGTTCCGGATGGTCGGACACTGAAGCTTTCTTT.

The J gene is TRBJ1-5, the V gene TRBV6-4, with 12 bases aligning to TRBD1. With V trimmed by 5 bases and J by 7 bases, 9 bases remained unmatched. This CDR3 region has 16 residues. Germline CDR1 and CDR2: MRHNA and SNTAGT. The CDR3 sequence: CASSTGTGGGWQPQHF. CDR3 bases: TGTGCCAGCAGTACCGGGACAGGGGGCGGGTGGCAGCCCCAGCATTTT.